This T cell receptor (beta chain) was sequenced for a study of blood T cells in healthy people across ages. Worth noting for this clonotype: What it binds is unknown.

Findings and caveats of the study: Unsorted PBMCs prevented conclusive naive versus antigen-experienced comparison.

Next came a second PCR, run for roughly 6 to 11 cycles, which used a sample-barcoded 5' primer along with a J-beta primer mix. TCRdb itself ran the 5' RACE reads through MiXCR, one entry per CDR3 protein. The sample yields some 1.7 million distinct CDR3 sequences, roughly 28% seen once. The CDR3 is 12 residues long. The germline V gene encodes CDR1 MDHEN and CDR2 SYDVKM. Trimming removed 6 bases from V and 9 bases from J, with 14 bases in between. The sample was blood. This chain uses TRBV28 with TRBJ2-5; D perhaps matches TRBD1 (5 bases). This TCR derives from a woman in her twenties or thirties in good health. CDR3 amino acids: CASSSPLGAQYF. The CDR3 DNA follows: TGTGCCAGCAGCTCGCCCTTAGGGGCCCAGTACTTC.